These 9 T cell receptor beta chains were all obtained from the same sample, sequenced in a study of T cells in Graves' hyperthyroidism and ophthalmopathy. Using RNA transcripts as the source, TCR beta CDR3 regions were amplified. The HTBI primer set served for first-round RT-PCR of the TCR CDR3. TCRdb used MiXCR to reprocess the multiplex PCR reads, holding one entry per CDR3 protein. Of hundreds of thousands of distinct CDR3 sequences listed, 40% to 55% are singletons. The material sequenced was peripheral blood or thyroid tissue (not recorded which). The receptor source for this set is a woman younger than 30 with Graves' hyperthyroidism.

This clonotype was observed a handful of times. V is TRBV29-1 and J is TRBJ2-5, with a possible D match to TRBD2 (6 bases). CDR1 is SQVTM, CDR2 ANQGSEA, per germline. Trimming took off 7 bases at V and 0 bases at J, with 12 bases between the two ends. There are 13 residues in the CDR3. CDR3 sequence reads: CSGRERYQETQYF. CDR3 DNA: TGCAGCGGTCGGGAGCGGTACCAAGAGACCCAGTACTTC.

This clonotype was recorded at least ten times. In DNA form, the CDR3 reads TGCGCCAGCAGTGCCCGACAGGGGATGAACACTGAAGCTTTCTTT. This encodes CASSARQGMNTEAFF. The chain uses TRBV10-2 and TRBJ1-1; 8 bases are shared with TRBD1. Germline V gene data show CDR1 as WSHSY and CDR2 as SAAADI. This CDR3 spans 15 amino acids. V lost 4 bases to trimming and J lost 0 bases; unmatched junction nucleotides: 4.

This clonotype has a handful of counts. V gene TRBV2 combines with J gene TRBJ2-7; no firm D call. V gave up 6 bases and J gave up 3 bases, with 18 bases separating them. The CDR3 totals 15 residues. Germline CDR1 and CDR2: SNHLY and FYNNEI. The CDR3 bases are TGTGCCAGCAGGGATCCCAAAGGTCCACGCTACGAGCAGTACTTC. Residues: CASRDPKGPRYEQYF.

The rearrangement links TRBV15 to TRBJ1-4, with 7 bases identical to TRBD1. Germline V gives CDR1 LNHNV, CDR2 YYDKDF (reference sequence). CDR3 length equals 16 residues. The V segment lost 3 bases and the J segment 8 bases; nucleotides outside the gene matches: 12. The CDR3 protein is CATSSYPTGPGEKLFF. The DNA for the CDR3 is TGTGCCACCAGCAGCTATCCGACAGGGCCGGGGGAAAAACTGTTTTTT. Together with reference TRBV15 and TRBJ1-4, the CDR3 gives the full variable domain: DAMVIQNPRYQVTQFGKPVTLSCSQTLNHNVMYWYQQKSSQAPKLLFHYYDKDFNNEADTPDNFQSRRPNTSFCFLDIRSPGLGDTAMYLCATSSYPTGPGEKLFFGSGTQLSVL.

This clonotype was counted at least ten times. The CDR3 reads CASSVSGGGTRSGANVLTF. DNA of the CDR3: TGTGCCAGCAGCGTTAGTGGGGGCGGAACCCGATCTGGGGCCAACGTCCTGACTTTC. The chain recombines TRBV9 with TRBJ2-6; the D gene is possibly TRBD1 (6 bases). Germline CDR1 and CDR2: SGDLS and YYNGEE. V dropped 2 bases and J dropped 1 base, with 19 bases sitting between them. This CDR3 has 19 residues.

At least ten counts were recorded for this clonotype. V usage is TRBV2 and J usage is TRBJ1-1; D not certain. The CDR3 spans 12 residues. CDR1 SNHLY and CDR2 FYNNEI come from the germline V gene. V was shortened by 4 bases and J by 2 bases, with 5 bases between the two germline ends. The DNA of the CDR3 is TGTGCCAGCAGTGTGCAAAACACTGAAGCTTTCTTT. Translation: CASSVQNTEAFF.

This clonotype showed up just a few times. The rearrangement links TRBV20-1 to TRBJ2-7; possible D gene TRBD2, 5 bases. The CDR3 sequence is 13 residues long. Germline V gene sequence: CDR1 DFQATT, CDR2 SNEGSKA (reference sequence). The V end was cut by 0 bases, the J end by 2 bases, with 8 bases between. This CDR3 is CSAREERTYEQYF. In DNA form, the CDR3 reads TGCAGTGCTAGAGAGGAGCGGACCTACGAGCAGTACTTC.

This chain joins TRBV25-1 and TRBJ1-4, with D tentatively TRBD1 (6 bases). The CDR3 sequence is 15 residues long. Trimming stripped 4 bases from V and 6 bases from J, with 15 bases between. Germline assignment: CDR1 MGHDK and CDR2 SYGVNS. CDR3 in DNA: TGTGCCAGCAGTGCTAAACAGGGAGGGGATGAAAAACTGTTTTTT. This encodes CASSAKQGGDEKLFF.

This sequence joins TRBV6-4 and TRBJ1-4; D not resolved. Germline CDR1 is MRHNA and CDR2 is SNTAGT. The V end was cut by 3 bases, the J end by 10 bases, with 6 bases between. This CDR3 has 11 residues. The CDR3 loop is CASSDGGKLFF. DNA for the CDR3: TGTGCCAGCAGTGATGGAGGAAAACTGTTTTTT.